This note documents a single T cell receptor beta chain sequence. Original processing methods: Estimated nucleated cell counts came from reference gene primer amplification. Assay: immunoSEQ multiplex PCR; the TCRdb copy retains only in-frame clones and omits some. D and trimming come from the DNA, and the V and J calls and clone size come from that table. The profile shows 80,000 to 100,000 clones, around three quarters of them singletons. The data stem from a study of blood T cell repertoires in COVID-19. Whole-study context: The study drew acute and convalescent COVID-19 samples from the United States, Italy and Spain.

Germline V lookup: CDR1 MDHEN, CDR2 SYDVKM. The length of the CDR3 is 15 residues. The trim removed 6 bases at V and 10 bases at J, leaving 9 bases unmatched. The chain is built from TRBV28 and TRBJ1-4; the match to TRBD1 covers 12 bases. The material sequenced was peripheral blood. The sequence derives from an older woman with acute or convalescent COVID-19. The CDR3 DNA reads TGTGCCAGCAGCCTATCCGGGACAGGGGGCCGAAAACTGTTTTTT. It is translated as CASSLSGTGGRKLFF.